A single sample is the source of the 24 T cell receptor beta chains below, sequenced in a study of T cell responses to AZD1222 COVID-19 vaccine. The repertoire was sequenced with immunoSEQ multiplex PCR; TCRdb's copy has only in-frame clones and lacks some. The table shows roughly 100,000 clones, with approximately 91% occurring only once. Specimen: peripheral blood, collected on day 0 of AZD1222 vaccination. These receptors were taken from an adult in good health.

The genes are TRBV9 and TRBJ2-7; D uncertain. The V end lost 0 bases, the J end lost 5 bases, and 12 bases lay between the germline ends. Germline lookup yields CDR1 SGDLS and CDR2 YYNGEE. There are 14 residues in the CDR3. The CDR3 DNA follows: TGTGCCAGCAGCGTAGCCCAGCGAGCCGACGAGCAGTACTTC. This gives the protein CASSVAQRADEQYF.

The V and J genes are TRBV19 and TRBJ2-2, with D perhaps matching TRBD2 (7 bases). Trimming took 6 bases from V and 7 from J, leaving 21 bases between them. The CDR3 extends over 16 amino acids. Per the germline V gene, CDR1 is LNHDA and CDR2 is SQIVND (reference sequence). The CDR3 bases are TGTGCCAGTAGGCGACTAGTGGGGGGGCAAAACGGGGAGCTGTTTTTT. It specifies CASRRLVGGQNGELFF.

CDR3 residues: CAISDSRGSYEQYF. The CDR3 DNA is TGTGCCATCAGTGATTCCAGGGGTTCCTACGAGCAGTACTTC. J is TRBJ2-7 and V is TRBV10-3; possibly TRBD1 for D (6 bases). Germline assignment: CDR1 ENHRY and CDR2 SYGVKD. The V end was cut by 3 bases, the J end by 1 base, with 10 bases between. There are 14 residues in the CDR3.

The chain recombines TRBV7-8 with TRBJ1-3; D is ambiguous. This CDR3 has 13 residues. CDR1 is SGHVS and CDR2 is FQNEAQ in the germline V gene. Trimming took off 5 bases at V and 8 bases at J, with 13 bases between the two ends. CDR3 in amino acids: CASSPQYEDTIYF. CDR3 sequence (DNA): TGTGCCAGCAGCCCCCAATACGAAGACACCATATATTTT. The whole variable domain, remainder taken from reference TRBV7-8 and TRBJ1-3, is GAGVSQSPRYKVAKRGQDVALRCDPISGHVSLFWYQQALGQGPEFLTYFQNEAQLDKSGLPSDRFFAERPEGSVSTLKIQRTQQEDSAVYLCASSPQYEDTIYFGEGSWLTVV.

This sequence joins TRBV7-9 and TRBJ1-1; D unclear. Germline loops: CDR1 SEHNR, CDR2 FQNEAQ (reference sequence). The V gene lost 1 base and the J gene lost 6 bases, with 6 bases spanning the gap. The CDR3 extends over 12 amino acids. The CDR3 loop reads CASSLDKAEAFF. In DNA, the CDR3 is TGTGCCAGCAGCTTAGACAAGGCTGAAGCTTTCTTT.

This clone was counted between two and nine times. This rearrangement joins TRBV5-8 to TRBJ1-5; D is unclear. V lost 1 base to trimming and J lost 7 bases, with 15 bases between them. Germline values: CDR1 SGHTS, CDR2 YDEGEE. The CDR3 is made up of 15 amino acids. The DNA for the CDR3 is TGTGCCAGCAGCTTGTCAGTCAGGCCTCAGCAGCCCCAGCATTTT. Translated, it gives CASSLSVRPQQPQHF.

The J gene is TRBJ1-4, the V gene TRBV10-1; D not resolved. This CDR3 has 13 amino acids. Trimming cost V 8 bases and J 4 bases, with 11 bases left between them. Germline CDR1 reads WNHNN; CDR2 reads SYGVQD (reference sequence). Here the CDR3 reads CASQPGLNEKLFF. CDR3 DNA sequence: TGCGCCAGCCAACCGGGTCTTAATGAAAAACTGTTTTTT.

V is TRBV6-5 and J is TRBJ2-1, with 13 bases that match TRBD2. Unmatched junction bases numbered 1, after V lost 1 base and J lost 7 bases. Germline CDR1 MNHEY, CDR2 SVGAGI. The CDR3 is made up of 15 amino acids. The DNA for the CDR3 is TGTGCCAGCAGTTACTGGACTAGCGGGGGTAATGAGCAGTTCTTC. It is translated as CASSYWTSGGNEQFF.

The chain uses TRBV5-4 and TRBJ1-1, with D possibly matching TRBD1 (6 bases). The CDR3 spans 14 residues. CDR1 is SGHNT and CDR2 is YYREEE in the germline V gene (reference sequence). The V and J ends lost 5 bases and 5 bases respectively, with 16 bases between them. CDR3 nucleotide sequence: TGTGCCAGCAGAAGGGACACCATCGGAACTGAAGCTTTCTTT. The encoded protein is CASRRDTIGTEAFF.

This rearrangement joins TRBV4-1 to TRBJ1-1; D not resolved. Deletions cut 3 bases from V and 3 bases from J, with 8 bases between. Germline CDR1 reads MGHRA; CDR2 reads YSYEKL. This CDR3 region has 13 residues. As DNA, the CDR3 is TGCGCCAGCAGCCAGGGGTGGGACACTGAAGCTTTCTTT. Its protein is CASSQGWDTEAFF.

This clone came up once. V gene TRBV6-1 combines with J gene TRBJ1-3; no firm D call. The CDR3 is 13 amino acids. The germline CDR1 and CDR2 sequences are MNHNS and SASEGT. V was cut by 3 bases and J by 3 bases, with 6 bases left in between. Here the CDR3 DNA reads TGTGCCAGCAGTGACCCGTATGGAAACACCATATATTTT. The encoded protein is CASSDPYGNTIYF.

V usage is TRBV27 and J usage is TRBJ2-1, with 10 positions matching TRBD1. Unmatched junction bases numbered 8, after V lost 5 bases and J lost 4 bases. The germline CDR1 and CDR2 sequences are MNHEY and SMNVEV (reference sequence). This CDR3 is built from 16 residues. CDR3 protein: CASSLSGQGIYNEQFF. CDR3 nucleotide sequence: TGTGCCAGCAGTCTCTCGGGACAGGGGATATACAATGAGCAGTTCTTC.

V and J are TRBV19 and TRBJ1-2; D remains unclear. Looked up from germline, CDR1 is LNHDA and CDR2 is SQIVND (reference sequence). V lost 5 bases and J lost 5, with 21 bases in between. CDR3 size: 16 residues. The DNA of the CDR3 is TGTGCCAGTAGTTTCTACTGGGCCCCGGTCAGGTATGGCTACACCTTC. This encodes CASSFYWAPVRYGYTF.

This rearrangement joins TRBV18 to TRBJ1-1; no clear D gene. CDR1 is KGHSH, CDR2 LQKENI, per germline. This CDR3 contains 16 residues. Between the trimmed V and J ends, which lost 0 bases and 2 bases, there was a span of 13 bases. The CDR3 DNA is TGTGCCAGCTCACCACCCGGCAAGGAAACAAACACTGAAGCTTTCTTT. This sequence encodes CASSPPGKETNTEAFF. Full variable domain (outside the CDR3, taken from reference TRBV18 and TRBJ1-1): NAGVMQNPRHLVRRRGQEARLRCSPMKGHSHVYWYRQLPEEGLKFMVYLQKENIIDESGMPKERFSAEFPKEGPSILRIQQVVRGDSAAYFCASSPPGKETNTEAFFGQGTRLTVV.

The chain couples TRBV10-3 to TRBJ2-7, with 8 nucleotides matching TRBD1. After removal of 6 bases from V and 3 bases from J, the junction contained 13 bases not matched to a gene. The germline V gene encodes CDR1 ENHRY and CDR2 SYGVKD. This CDR3 has 16 amino acids. CDR3 region: CAIRKWTGRNSYEQYF. CDR3 coding DNA: TGTGCCATCAGGAAATGGACAGGGAGGAATAGCTACGAGCAGTACTTC.

The chain joins TRBV2 to TRBJ2-5; the D gene is possibly TRBD2 (7 bases). The length of the CDR3 is 15 residues. The ends were cut back, 1 base at V and 5 bases at J, with 14 bases in the middle. Germline V gene lookup returns CDR1 SNHLY and CDR2 FYNNEI. In DNA, the CDR3 is TGTGCCAGCAGTGAAGAGTGGGGGGGCCTGGAGACCCAGTACTTC. This codes for CASSEEWGGLETQYF.

The CDR3 bases are TGTGCCAGCAGCCGGGGCGGGGGGAGACCCCCCCAAGAGACCCAGTACTTC. Encoded protein: CASSRGGGRPPQETQYF. The chain couples TRBV3-1 (or the pseudogene TRBV3-2) to TRBJ2-5, with TRBD2 matching 8 bases. CDR1 LGHDT and CDR2 YNNKEL come from the germline V gene (reference sequence). This CDR3 contains 17 residues. V gave up 4 bases and J gave up 1 base; unmatched junction bases: 11.

Only one count was recorded for this clone. V is TRBV10-2 and J is TRBJ1-1; 11 nucleotides line up with TRBD1. CDR1 and CDR2 from the germline V gene are WSHSY and SAAADI. V shed 10 bases and J 1 base; nucleotides not matched to a gene: 20. The CDR3 is made up of 19 amino acids. The CDR3 coding sequence is TGCGCCACCTGGAAGGACAGGGGGCGGAGAAATTGGGGGAACACTGAAGCTTTCTTT. Protein product: CATWKDRGRRNWGNTEAFF.

The chain recombines TRBV27 with TRBJ1-4, with 7 bases fitting TRBD1. Per the germline V gene, CDR1 is MNHEY and CDR2 is SMNVEV (reference sequence). V was pared by 5 bases and J by 0 bases, with 6 bases of the junction left unmatched. CDR3 length: 16 residues. CDR3: CASSKSQGATNEKLFF. The CDR3 bases are TGTGCCAGCAGTAAATCGCAGGGGGCAACTAATGAAAAACTGTTTTTT. Filled out from reference TRBV27 and TRBJ1-4, the complete variable domain reads EAQVTQNPRYLITVTGKKLTVTCSQNMNHEYMSWYRQDPGLGLRQIYYSMNVEVTDKGDVPEGYKVSRKEKRNFPLILESPSPNQTSLYFCASSKSQGATNEKLFFGSGTQLSVL.

The V gene is TRBV5-1, the J gene TRBJ2-3; 8 bases align to TRBD1. Germline CDR1 SGHRS, CDR2 YFSETQ. The V and J ends lost 5 bases and 1 base, in that order; junction bases with no gene match: 9. This CDR3 region has 16 residues. The CDR3 sequence is CASRRGQVGGTDTQYF. The CDR3 DNA sequence: TGCGCCAGCAGGCGGGGACAGGTGGGGGGCACAGATACGCAGTATTTT.

The chain uses TRBV7-8 and TRBJ2-4; possible D gene TRBD1, 5 bases. The V gene's germline CDR1 is SGHVS and CDR2 FQNEAQ. V lost 7 bases to trimming and J lost 1 base, with 17 bases between them. The CDR3 covers 16 residues. The CDR3 coding sequence is TGTGCCAGCACCCTGACAGCAAGTCTTGCCAAAAACATTCAGTACTTC. Amino acid sequence: CASTLTASLAKNIQYF.

The chain couples TRBV7-8 to TRBJ2-1; perhaps TRBD2 as D (5 bases). CDR3 length: 17 residues. Germline V gene lookup returns CDR1 SGHVS and CDR2 FQNEAQ. V gave up 5 bases and J gave up 3 bases, with 20 bases separating them. The CDR3 nucleotides read TGTGCCAGCAGCCAATCGGCGTCGGGGATCGTCTACAATGAGCAGTTCTTC. Translating it yields CASSQSASGIVYNEQFF.

The rearrangement uses TRBV13 and TRBJ2-7; no clear D. V was cut by 1 base and J by 6 bases, with 7 bases left in between. Germline V gene lookup returns CDR1 PRHDT and CDR2 FYEKMQ (reference sequence). This CDR3 region has 12 residues. Here the CDR3 DNA reads TGTGCCAGCAGCTTAGAAGAAGGCGAGCAGTACTTC. Translating it yields CASSLEEGEQYF.

This chain uses TRBV11-2 with TRBJ2-7; 9 bases line up with TRBD1. This CDR3 has 16 amino acids. CDR1 and CDR2 (germline): SGHAT, FQNNGV. V lost 5 bases to trimming and J lost 4 bases; unmatched junction nucleotides: 12. CDR3 loop: CASSPLGRTGDYEQYF. CDR3 nucleotide sequence: TGTGCCAGCAGCCCGCTGGGCCGGACAGGGGATTACGAGCAGTACTTC.